These 25 T cell receptor beta chains originate from one sample sequenced in a study of identifying expanded T cells in peripheral blood. Sequencing was performed with immunoSEQ multiplex PCR; in TCRdb, only in-frame clones are kept and a portion is missing. This table holds about 94,000 clones, approximately 88% found once. The source material was blood. These receptors originate from a person aged 18 to 75 in good health.

This chain connects TRBV6-1 to TRBJ2-3, with D tentatively TRBD2 (5 bases). Between the trimmed V and J ends, which lost 7 bases and 14 bases, there was a span of 13 bases. The length of the CDR3 is 10 residues. CDR1 is MNHNS and CDR2 is SASEGT in the germline V gene. The CDR3 coding sequence is TGTGCCAGCACCGACCGGGAAATGTATTTT. This sequence encodes CASTDREMYF.

V is TRBV4-1 and J is TRBJ1-4, with TRBD1 matching 11 bases. Germline V gene data show CDR1 as MGHRA and CDR2 as YSYEKL. The V and J ends lost 4 bases and 3 bases, in that order; junction bases with no gene match: 4. The CDR3 runs to 16 residues. CDR3 in amino acids: CASSPDRGPSNEKLFF. DNA of the CDR3: TGCGCCAGCAGCCCGGACAGGGGGCCTTCTAATGAAAAACTGTTTTTT.

The chain couples TRBV7-9 to TRBJ1-2; D is uncertain. The germline V gene encodes CDR1 SEHNR and CDR2 FQNEAQ (reference sequence). CDR3 length equals 14 residues. V dropped 5 bases and J dropped 1 base, with 11 bases sitting between them. For the CDR3, the DNA is TGTGCCAGCAGCCCCCCGGCAATTAACTATGGCTACACCTTC. Translated, it gives CASSPPAINYGYTF.

This chain connects TRBV29-1 to TRBJ1-1; no reliable D call. V was shortened by 6 bases and J by 1 base, with 9 bases between the two germline ends. The CDR3 has 12 residues. Germline V gene sequence: CDR1 SQVTM, CDR2 ANQGSEA. CDR3 protein: CSVGTANTEAFF. DNA for the CDR3: TGCAGCGTCGGAACCGCGAACACTGAAGCTTTCTTT.

The V call is TRBV30, the J call TRBJ1-3, with TRBD1 identical over 7 bases. The V gene end was trimmed by 3 bases and the J gene end by 8 bases; junction bases not matched to a gene: 7. The CDR3 loop spans 13 amino acids. Germline V gene sequence: CDR1 GTSNPN, CDR2 SVGIG (reference sequence). CDR3 loop: CAWSKGAVDTIYF. CDR3 in DNA: TGTGCCTGGAGCAAGGGGGCGGTGGACACCATATATTTT.

V and J are TRBV4-2 and TRBJ2-5, with 13 bases lining up with TRBD2. The length of the CDR3 is 19 residues. Germline V gene data show CDR1 as LGHNA and CDR2 as YNFKEQ. Unmatched junction bases numbered 12, after V lost 0 bases and J lost 5 bases. CDR3 sequence (DNA): TGTGCCAGCAGCCAAGATCTCGCACTAGCGGGGGGGCTAAGGGAGACCCAGTACTTC. It yields the protein CASSQDLALAGGLRETQYF.

CDR3 bases: TGTGCCAGCAGCTTAGTCGGGAGAACGGTACAAGCTTTCTTT. Amino acids: CASSLVGRTVQAFF. This chain connects TRBV7-3 to TRBJ1-1; D is uncertain. V was trimmed by 2 bases and J by 9 bases, leaving 16 bases between them. This CDR3 comprises 14 residues. Germline lookup yields CDR1 SGHTA and CDR2 FQGTGA.

This clone was detected once. The chain uses TRBV7-6 and TRBJ2-7, with D perhaps TRBD1 (6 bases). Germline V gives CDR1 SGHVS, CDR2 FNYEAQ. The CDR3 has 13 amino acids. V lost 1 base and J lost 5, with 9 bases in between. CDR3: CASSLGGGNEQYF. CDR3 sequence (DNA): TGTGCCAGCAGCTTAGGTGGGGGCAACGAGCAGTACTTC.

CDR3 amino acids: CASSYTRGSTGNTIYF. DNA for the CDR3: TGTGCCAGCAGTTACACCAGGGGTTCTACTGGAAACACCATATATTTT. This sequence joins TRBV6-6 and TRBJ1-3; maybe TRBD1 (6 bases). The CDR3 is 16 residues long. Per the germline V gene, CDR1 is MNHNY and CDR2 is SVGAGI (reference sequence). V was shortened by 2 bases and J by 2 bases, with 13 bases between the two germline ends.

This chain links TRBV5-5 with TRBJ1-3; 9 bases are a match to TRBD1. The CDR3 is 15 residues long. The germline CDR1 and CDR2 sequences are SGHKS and YYEKEE (reference sequence). V shed 0 bases and J 8 bases; nucleotides not matched to a gene: 6. CDR3 sequence: CASSLEGTGLDTIYF. Here the CDR3 DNA reads TGTGCCAGCAGCTTGGAAGGGACAGGGCTGGACACCATATATTTT.

This clone came up once. The genes are TRBV6-1 and TRBJ2-6; a possible D gene is TRBD1 (5 bases). The CDR3 runs to 15 residues. Germline V gene sequence: CDR1 MNHNS, CDR2 SASEGT. Trimming removed 7 bases from V and 4 bases from J, with 14 bases in between. CDR3 loop: CASTPRGAGANVLTF. The CDR3 DNA sequence: TGTGCCAGCACCCCTAGGGGTGCCGGGGCCAACGTCCTGACTTTC.

DNA of the CDR3: TGCGCCAGCAGCCAAGCGTTCTGGACTAGCGGTTCCTACGAGCAGTACTTC. Protein product: CASSQAFWTSGSYEQYF. The rearrangement links TRBV4-1 to TRBJ2-7; 10 nucleotides line up with TRBD2. The CDR3 runs 17 residues. The ends lost 1 base at V and 1 base at J; junction bases unmatched: 7. CDR1 and CDR2 (germline): MGHRA, YSYEKL.

The rearrangement uses TRBV5-5 and TRBJ1-2; D remains unclear. There are 14 residues in the CDR3. Trimming left V 2 bases short and J 8 bases short, with 16 bases between. Germline V gene data show CDR1 as SGHKS and CDR2 as YYEKEE (reference sequence). CDR3 sequence: CASSLGGVSLGYTF. CDR3 nucleotide sequence: TGTGCCAGCAGCTTAGGAGGAGTGAGCCTAGGCTACACCTTC.

The chain links TRBV25-1 to TRBJ2-5; either TRBD1 or TRBD2 may fit D (5 bases each). CDR3 length: 15 residues. Germline values: CDR1 MGHDK, CDR2 SYGVNS. V gave up 3 bases and J gave up 2 bases, with 13 bases separating them. The CDR3 protein is CASSDSWGWQETQYF. In DNA form, the CDR3 reads TGTGCCAGCAGTGACTCATGGGGGTGGCAAGAGACCCAGTACTTC.

V usage is TRBV7-2 and J usage is TRBJ2-5; D is unresolved. Germline CDR1 is SGHTA and CDR2 is FQGNSA. The germline V and J ends were trimmed by 5 bases and 7 bases, with 14 bases remaining between them. The CDR3 contains 13 residues. Written as DNA, the CDR3 is TGTGCCAGCAGCCCCGGGCGGTCTGGGACCCAGTACTTC. As protein: CASSPGRSGTQYF.

This clone has just one count. V usage is TRBV5-6 and J usage is TRBJ1-5; D remains ambiguous. This CDR3 comprises 12 residues. V lost 2 bases and J 2 bases, leaving 2 bases between the germline ends. CDR1 and CDR2 from the germline V gene are SGHDT and YYEEEE. Here the CDR3 reads CASSFGNQPQHF. CDR3 sequence (DNA): TGTGCCAGCAGCTTCGGCAATCAGCCCCAGCATTTT.

This chain connects TRBV5-1 to TRBJ2-4; TRBD1 matches 7 bases. Germline V gene data show CDR1 as SGHRS and CDR2 as YFSETQ. This CDR3 has 16 amino acids. J was trimmed by 8 bases and V by 4 bases; bases with no gene match: 15. CDR3 sequence: CASSPGTMTQGDIQYF. CDR3 in DNA: TGCGCCAGCAGCCCCGGAACTATGACGCAGGGGGACATTCAGTACTTC.

CDR3 residues: CASSLESRPEKLFF. In DNA, the CDR3 is TGCGCCAGCAGCTTGGAGAGTCGCCCCGAAAAACTGTTTTTT. The V call is TRBV5-1, the J call TRBJ1-4; D is unresolved. Germline assignment: CDR1 SGHRS and CDR2 YFSETQ. CDR3 length: 14 residues. Between the trimmed V and J ends, which lost 0 bases and 8 bases, there was a span of 11 bases.

The CDR3 loop is CASSLRITGELFF. Written as DNA, the CDR3 is TGTGCCAGCAGTCTCCGGATCACCGGGGAGCTGTTTTTT. The chain couples TRBV27 to TRBJ2-2; D gene unclear. The CDR3 loop spans 13 amino acids. The germline CDR1 and CDR2 sequences are MNHEY and SMNVEV (reference sequence). V lost 5 bases and J lost 4, with 8 bases in between.

J is TRBJ2-1 and V is TRBV2; D may be TRBD1 (5 bases). V was pared by 0 bases and J by 7 bases, with 19 bases between. Germline assignment: CDR1 SNHLY and CDR2 FYNNEI. CDR3 length: 17 amino acids. The CDR3 loop is CASSEARATVNLNEQFF. Written as DNA, the CDR3 is TGTGCCAGCAGTGAAGCCCGGGCGACAGTAAATCTTAATGAGCAGTTCTTC.

The chain couples TRBV30 to TRBJ2-7; maybe TRBD1 (6 bases). The length of the CDR3 is 13 residues. V lost 2 bases and J lost 6, with 14 bases in between. Germline V gene lookup returns CDR1 GTSNPN and CDR2 SVGIG (reference sequence). The CDR3 nucleotides read TGTGCCTGGAGTTCATCAGGGGCGGGCGAGCAGTACTTC. Its translation: CAWSSSGAGEQYF.

This chain connects TRBV9 to TRBJ2-5; a weak D match, TRBD2 (5 bases). This CDR3 has 13 amino acids. V was pared by 3 bases and J by 0 bases, with 6 bases between. CDR1 is SGDLS and CDR2 is YYNGEE in the germline V gene. The CDR3 protein is CASSAGNQETQYF. CDR3 DNA sequence: TGTGCCAGCAGCGCGGGAAACCAAGAGACCCAGTACTTC.

This sequence joins TRBV10-3 and TRBJ1-2, with 7 bases identical to TRBD1. Germline values: CDR1 ENHRY, CDR2 SYGVKD. With V trimmed by 3 bases and J by 7 bases, 5 bases remained unmatched. The CDR3 sequence is 13 residues long. The CDR3 loop is CAISEGTAFGYTF. DNA of the CDR3: TGTGCCATCAGTGAAGGGACAGCCTTTGGCTACACCTTC.

This sequence joins TRBV11-2 and TRBJ2-4; 8 bases are a match to TRBD2. CDR3 size: 14 residues. The germline V gene has CDR1 SGHAT and CDR2 FQNNGV. The J segment lost 14 bases and the V segment lost 3 bases, leaving 12 bases of the junction unmatched. In DNA form, the CDR3 reads TGTGCCAGCAGCTTTGGAGAGACCAGGGGACTAGAGTACTTC. The encoded protein is CASSFGETRGLEYF.

The chain is built from TRBV5-1 and TRBJ2-5; D is uncertain. Germline V gene data show CDR1 as SGHRS and CDR2 as YFSETQ. V lost 0 bases to trimming and J lost 2 bases, with 11 bases between them. There are 15 residues in the CDR3. The CDR3 DNA sequence: TGCGCCAGCAGCTTGGTGGGAACCCTACAAGAGACCCAGTACTTC. It yields the protein CASSLVGTLQETQYF.